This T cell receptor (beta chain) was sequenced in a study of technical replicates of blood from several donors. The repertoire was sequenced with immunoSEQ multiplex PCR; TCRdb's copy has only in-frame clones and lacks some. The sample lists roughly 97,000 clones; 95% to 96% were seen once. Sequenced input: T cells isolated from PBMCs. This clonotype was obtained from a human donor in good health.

The CDR3 sequence: CASSLNAGLSYEQYF. The CDR3 DNA sequence: TGTGCCAGCAGTTTAAATGCGGGACTCTCCTACGAGCAGTACTTC. The V gene is TRBV27, the J gene TRBJ2-7; D may be TRBD2 (6 bases). The V and J ends lost 2 bases and 0 bases respectively, with 11 bases between them. From germline, CDR1 is MNHEY and CDR2 SMNVEV (reference sequence). CDR3 length: 15 amino acids.